These T cell receptor beta chains were read from a single sample in a study of spatial heterogeneity in lung cancer. TCRdb re-called the 5' RACE reads with MiXCR, one entry per CDR3 protein. Seen here are tens of thousands of distinct CDR3 sequences, approximately 8.1% observed once, and the top ten hold approximately 6.3%. The sequences come from PBMCs, collected at surgery. These TCRs come from a male donor with early-stage non-small cell lung cancer. CDR3s include the opening cysteine and the closing phenylalanine or tryptophan. Fields, in order: clone size, J gene, V gene, D gene, CDR3 DNA, CDR3 protein. The D gene is left open where the match is weak. Where a row states a size, it is once, few, many or the class of an expanded clone; other rows omit it.

NA TRBJ2-7 TRBV7-2 NA TGTGCCAGCAGCTTAGCGCGCTGGGACTACGAGCAGTACTTC CASSLARWDYEQYF
many TRBJ2-7 TRBV6-2/TRBV6-3 TRBD2 TGTGCCAGCAGGACGACTAGCGGGTTCTCCTACGAGCAGTACTTC CASRTTSGFSYEQYF
many TRBJ1-2 TRBV5-1 NA TGCGCCAGCAGCTTGCAGCCTTCTAACTATGGCTACACCTTC CASSLQPSNYGYTF
few TRBJ2-6 TRBV4-1 TRBD1 TGCGCCAGCAGCCAAGAATCTCCAGGGGGCCTGACTGGGGCCAACGTCCTGACTTTC CASSQESPGGLTGANVLTF
many TRBJ2-7 TRBV29-1 TRBD2 TGCAGCGTAGCGGGAGGCCCCTACGAGCAGTACTTC CSVAGGPYEQYF
many TRBJ2-3 TRBV20-1 TRBD2 TGCAGTGCTAGAGATGCTAGCGGGAGCGATACGCAGTATTTT CSARDASGSDTQYF
NA TRBJ2-5 TRBV19 NA TGTGCCAGTAGTATAGGCCCCAGGGTCCTCCAAGAGACCCAGTACTTC CASSIGPRVLQETQYF
many TRBJ2-3 TRBV20-1 TRBD2 TGCAGTTATACCGGGACTAGCGGGACAGATACGCAGTATTTT CSYTGTSGTDTQYF
many TRBJ1-4 TRBV6-5 NA TGTGCCAGCAAACCTATCGGGACGGCAAATGAAAAACTGTTTTTT CASKPIGTANEKLFF
many TRBJ1-3 TRBV11-2 NA TGTGCCAGCAGCTTAGAAGAGACAGTCTCCTCTGGAAACACCATATATTTT CASSLEETVSSGNTIYF
NA TRBJ1-4 TRBV7-8 TRBD1 TGTGCCAGCAGCTTAAACAGGGGAACTGAAAAACTGTTTTTT CASSLNRGTEKLFF
NA TRBJ2-7 TRBV7-2 NA TGTGCCAGCAGCTTAAGTCCGCTTCCGAGATCCTACGAGCAGTACTTC CASSLSPLPRSYEQYF
many TRBJ2-5 TRBV28 NA TGTGCCAGCAGTTTAGAGCCGGGCCCCCGAGAGACCCAGTACTTC CASSLEPGPRETQYF
few TRBJ2-1 TRBV7-8 NA TGTGCCAGCAGCCTACAGGCAGGGGTATCGGGGGGTGAGCAGTTCTTC CASSLQAGVSGGEQFF
few TRBJ2-5 TRBV5-5 TRBD1 TGTGCCAGCAGCCGGGGACCGGGACAGGGACTCCAAGAGACCCAGTACTTC CASSRGPGQGLQETQYF
many TRBJ1-4 TRBV12-3/TRBV12-4 NA TGTGCCAGCAGACTGAGGACGGCCGCAACTAATGAAAAACTGTTTTTT CASRLRTAATNEKLFF
NA TRBJ1-1 TRBV10-3 TRBD1 TGTGCCACCCACAGGGGGCCGGACACTGAAGCTTTCTTT CATHRGPDTEAFF
many TRBJ1-6 TRBV7-2 NA TGTGCCAGCAGCTTAGAAATAGGAAATAATTCACCCCTCCACTTT CASSLEIGNNSPLHF
many TRBJ1-1 TRBV6-5 TRBD1 TGTGCCAGCAGTCCAATGACAGGGGGCCTAAACACTGAAGCTTTCTTT CASSPMTGGLNTEAFF
NA TRBJ2-3 TRBV20-1 TRBD2 TGCAGTGTAGCGGGAAGCACAGATACGCAGTATTTT CSVAGSTDTQYF
many TRBJ2-1 TRBV12-3/TRBV12-4 TRBD2 TGTGCCAGCACCAAAGGTGGCGGGAGGGAGATCAATGAGCAGTTCTTC CASTKGGGREINEQFF
many TRBJ1-1 TRBV7-9 TRBD1 TGTGCCAGCAGCGAAGGGGACAGAATTTACACTGAAGCTTTCTTT CASSEGDRIYTEAFF
few TRBJ1-1 TRBV19 NA TGTGCCAGTACCCCACGGCAACGGAGGGTATTGAACACTGAAGCTTTCTTT CASTPRQRRVLNTEAFF
many TRBJ2-5 TRBV9 NA TGTGCCAGCAGCGTAAGAGGGGGAGAGACCCAGTACTTC CASSVRGGETQYF
few TRBJ2-1 TRBV12-3/TRBV12-4 NA TGTGCCAGCAGTTTAATCTCGTCCTTCGAGCAGTTCTTC CASSLISSFEQFF
many TRBJ2-1 TRBV5-4 TRBD1 TGTGCCAGCAGCTTGCAGGGGGCAGTCAACCTATACAATGAGCAGTTCTTC CASSLQGAVNLYNEQFF
many TRBJ2-1 TRBV12-3/TRBV12-4 NA TGTGCCAGCAGTCCCCAAATAGGGGTCGGGACGGATGAGCAGTTCTTC CASSPQIGVGTDEQFF
medium-sized TRBJ1-5 TRBV11-1 NA TGTGCCAGCAGCTTGAGTAGCAATCAGCCCCAGCATTTT CASSLSSNQPQHF
many TRBJ1-5 TRBV27 NA TGTGCCAGCAGTCTTCGGACGGGGAATCAGCCCCAGCATTTT CASSLRTGNQPQHF
few TRBJ1-1 TRBV3-1 NA TGTGCCAGCAGCCGGTTCCCGGACAGCACTGAAGCTTTCTTT CASSRFPDSTEAFF
few TRBJ2-1 TRBV6-1 NA TGTGCCAGCAGTACAGACAGAACCTACAATGAGCAGTTCTTC CASSTDRTYNEQFF
many TRBJ1-2 TRBV19 NA TGTGCCAGTAGTACGACCGGGACGCTCAACTATGGCTACACCTTC CASSTTGTLNYGYTF
many TRBJ1-1 TRBV5-8 NA TGTGCCAGCAGCTTCCCCCGGGGGATGGGAGTCACTGAAGCTTTCTTT CASSFPRGMGVTEAFF
many TRBJ1-1 TRBV29-1 NA TGCAGCGTTGAGGACAGTAATCCTGAAGCTTTCTTT CSVEDSNPEAFF
few TRBJ2-2 TRBV25-1 NA TGTGCCAGCAGGGTTAACACCGGGGAGCTGTTTTTT CASRVNTGELFF
NA TRBJ1-6 TRBV7-9 NA TGTGCCAGCAGCTTAGGCCAGGGGCCGGTTAATTCACCCCTCCACTTT CASSLGQGPVNSPLHF
few TRBJ2-1 TRBV24-1 TRBD1 TGTGCCACCAGTGATCCAGGGACAGGGAACAAACATGAGCAGTTCTTC CATSDPGTGNKHEQFF
few TRBJ1-2 TRBV19 NA TGTGCCAGTAGAGGGGATCTTGATGGCTACACCTTC CASRGDLDGYTF
few TRBJ1-4 TRBV7-9 NA TGTGCCAGCAGCGCCGCCCGGGCCGCAACTAATGAAAAACTGTTTTTT CASSAARAATNEKLFF
many TRBJ1-5 TRBV14 NA TGTGCCAGCAGCCGAGGGGCTGATCAGCCCCAGCATTTT CASSRGADQPQHF
NA TRBJ1-5 TRBV7-9 NA TGTGCCAGCAGCTTCCACAATCAGCCCCAGCATTTT CASSFHNQPQHF
many TRBJ2-2 TRBV5-1 TRBD1 TGCGCCAGCAGCTCACGACCAGGGACAGGGGGCGGAGCGAACACCGGGGAGCTGTTTTTT CASSSRPGTGGGANTGELFF
few TRBJ1-1 TRBV2 NA TGTGCCAGCAGTGAATTGGGTATGGCGACTGAAGCTTTCTTT CASSELGMATEAFF
many TRBJ1-5 TRBV29-1 NA TGCAGCGTTGTCGAAGGGCTCAATCAGCCCCAGCATTTT CSVVEGLNQPQHF